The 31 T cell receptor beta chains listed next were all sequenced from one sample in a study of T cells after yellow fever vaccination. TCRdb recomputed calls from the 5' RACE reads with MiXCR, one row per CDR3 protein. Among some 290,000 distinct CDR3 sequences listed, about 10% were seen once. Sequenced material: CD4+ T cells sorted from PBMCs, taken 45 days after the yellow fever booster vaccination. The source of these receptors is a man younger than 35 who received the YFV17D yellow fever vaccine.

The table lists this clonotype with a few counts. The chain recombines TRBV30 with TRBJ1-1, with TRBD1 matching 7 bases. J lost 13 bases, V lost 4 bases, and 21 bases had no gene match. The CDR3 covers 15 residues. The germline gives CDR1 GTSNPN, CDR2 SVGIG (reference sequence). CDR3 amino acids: CAWTYPDRVSRAGFF. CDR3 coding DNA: TGTGCCTGGACCTATCCTGACAGGGTAAGCCGAGCGGGTTTCTTT.

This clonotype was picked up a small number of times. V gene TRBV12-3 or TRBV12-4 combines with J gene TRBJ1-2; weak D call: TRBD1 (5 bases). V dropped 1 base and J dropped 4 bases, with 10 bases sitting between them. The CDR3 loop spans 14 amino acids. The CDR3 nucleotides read TGTGCCAGCAGTTTAGAGGGGATGGGCTATGGCTACACCTTC. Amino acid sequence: CASSLEGMGYGYTF.

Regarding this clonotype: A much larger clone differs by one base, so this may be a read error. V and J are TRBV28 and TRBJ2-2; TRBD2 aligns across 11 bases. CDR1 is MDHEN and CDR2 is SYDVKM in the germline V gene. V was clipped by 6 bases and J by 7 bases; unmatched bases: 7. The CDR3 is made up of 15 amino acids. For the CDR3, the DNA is TGTGCCAGCAGACACCTAGCGGGGGGAATCGGGGAGCTGTTTTTT. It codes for CASRHLAGGIGELFF.

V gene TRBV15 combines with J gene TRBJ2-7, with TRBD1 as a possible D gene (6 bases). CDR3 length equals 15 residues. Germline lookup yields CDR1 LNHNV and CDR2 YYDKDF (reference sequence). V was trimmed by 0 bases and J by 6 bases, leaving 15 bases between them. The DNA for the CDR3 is TGTGCCACCAGCAGAGATCCAGCAGGGGATAGCGAGCAGTACGTC. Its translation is CATSRDPAGDSEQYV.

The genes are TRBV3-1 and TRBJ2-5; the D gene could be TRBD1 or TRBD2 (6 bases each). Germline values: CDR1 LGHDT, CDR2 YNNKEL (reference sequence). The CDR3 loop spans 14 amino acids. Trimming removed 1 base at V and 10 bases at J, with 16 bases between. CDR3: CASSQVGGPKDQYF. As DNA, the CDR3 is TGTGCCAGCAGCCAAGTGGGGGGCCCAAAGGACCAGTACTTC.

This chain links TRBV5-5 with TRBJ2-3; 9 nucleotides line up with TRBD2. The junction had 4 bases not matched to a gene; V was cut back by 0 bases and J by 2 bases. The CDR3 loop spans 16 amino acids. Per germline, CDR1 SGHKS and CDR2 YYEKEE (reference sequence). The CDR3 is CASSLVSSGVTDTQYF. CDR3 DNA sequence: TGTGCCAGCAGCTTGGTTTCTAGCGGGGTCACAGATACGCAGTATTTT.

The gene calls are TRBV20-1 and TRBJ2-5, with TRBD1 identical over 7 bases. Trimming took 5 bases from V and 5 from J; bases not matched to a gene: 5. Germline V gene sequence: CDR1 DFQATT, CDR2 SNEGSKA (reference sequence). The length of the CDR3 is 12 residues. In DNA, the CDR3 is TGCAGTGCTGGCAGACAGGGTGAGACCCAGTACTTC. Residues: CSAGRQGETQYF.

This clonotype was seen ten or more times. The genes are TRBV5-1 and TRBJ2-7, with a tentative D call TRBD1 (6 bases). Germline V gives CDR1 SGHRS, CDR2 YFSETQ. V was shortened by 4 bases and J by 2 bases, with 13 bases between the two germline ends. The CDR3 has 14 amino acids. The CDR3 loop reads CASSPSPGAYEQYV. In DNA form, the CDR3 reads TGCGCCAGCAGCCCCTCGCCAGGGGCCTACGAGCAGTACGTC.

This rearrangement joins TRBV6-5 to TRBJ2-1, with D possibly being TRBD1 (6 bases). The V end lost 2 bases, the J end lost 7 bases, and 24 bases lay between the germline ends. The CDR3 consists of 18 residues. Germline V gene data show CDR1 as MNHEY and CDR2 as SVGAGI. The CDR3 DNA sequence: TGTGCCAGCAGTTACGGGCTGCAGGGGCGGAGAAGGCTGAATGAGCAGTTCTTC. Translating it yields CASSYGLQGRRRLNEQFF.

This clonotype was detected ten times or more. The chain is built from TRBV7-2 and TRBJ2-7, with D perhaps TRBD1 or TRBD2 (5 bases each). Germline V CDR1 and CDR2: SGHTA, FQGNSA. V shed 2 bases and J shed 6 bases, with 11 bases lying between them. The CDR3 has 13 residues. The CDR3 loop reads CASSLRRGGEQYV. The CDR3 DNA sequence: TGTGCCAGCAGCTTACGTCGTGGGGGCGAGCAGTACGTC.

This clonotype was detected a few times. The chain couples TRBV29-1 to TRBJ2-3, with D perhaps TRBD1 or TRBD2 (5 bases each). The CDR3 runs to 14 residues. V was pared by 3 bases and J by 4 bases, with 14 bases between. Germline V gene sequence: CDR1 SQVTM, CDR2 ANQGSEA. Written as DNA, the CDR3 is TGCAGCGTTGATGAGGGGTATGGAGCAGATACGCAGTATTTT. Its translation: CSVDEGYGADTQYF.

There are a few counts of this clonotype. The CDR3 reads CASSPGQGTYEQYF. The CDR3 nucleotides read TGTGCCAGCTCACCGGGACAGGGGACCTACGAGCAGTACTTC. V gene TRBV18 combines with J gene TRBJ2-7, with 10 positions matching TRBD1. V was clipped by 3 bases and J by 2 bases; unmatched bases: 1. The length of the CDR3 is 14 residues. Germline V gene sequence: CDR1 KGHSH, CDR2 LQKENI.

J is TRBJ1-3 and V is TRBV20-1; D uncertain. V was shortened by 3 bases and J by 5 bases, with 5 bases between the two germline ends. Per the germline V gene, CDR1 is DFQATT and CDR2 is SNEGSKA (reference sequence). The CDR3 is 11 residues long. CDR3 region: CSASRRNTIYF. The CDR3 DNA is TGCAGTGCTAGTCGTAGAAACACCATATATTTT.

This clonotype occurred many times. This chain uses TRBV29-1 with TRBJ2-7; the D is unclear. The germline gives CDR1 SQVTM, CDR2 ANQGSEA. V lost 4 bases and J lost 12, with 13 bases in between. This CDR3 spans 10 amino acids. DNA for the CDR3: TGCAGCGTTGGCGAATTCCGCAGGTACTTC. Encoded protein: CSVGEFRRYF.

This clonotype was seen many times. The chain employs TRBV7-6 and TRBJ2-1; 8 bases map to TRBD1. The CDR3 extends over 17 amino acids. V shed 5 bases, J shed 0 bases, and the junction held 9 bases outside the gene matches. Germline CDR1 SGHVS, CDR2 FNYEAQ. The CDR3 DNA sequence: TGTGCCAGCAGCCCGGAACAGGGGGGCTACTCCTACAATGAGCAGTTCTTC. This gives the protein CASSPEQGGYSYNEQFF.

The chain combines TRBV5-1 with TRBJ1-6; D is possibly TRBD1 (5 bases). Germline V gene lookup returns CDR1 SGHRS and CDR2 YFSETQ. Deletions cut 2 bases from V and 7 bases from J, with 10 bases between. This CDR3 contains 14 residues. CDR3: CASSFGTTNSPLHF. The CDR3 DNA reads TGCGCCAGCAGCTTCGGGACCACGAATTCACCCCTCCACTTT.

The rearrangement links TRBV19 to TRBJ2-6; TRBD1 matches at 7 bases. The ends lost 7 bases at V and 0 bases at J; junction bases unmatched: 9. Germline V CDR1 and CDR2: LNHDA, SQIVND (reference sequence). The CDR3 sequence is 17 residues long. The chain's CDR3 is CASMSGQRSSGANVLTF. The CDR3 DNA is TGTGCCAGTATGTCGGGACAGAGAAGCTCTGGGGCCAACGTCCTGACTTTC.

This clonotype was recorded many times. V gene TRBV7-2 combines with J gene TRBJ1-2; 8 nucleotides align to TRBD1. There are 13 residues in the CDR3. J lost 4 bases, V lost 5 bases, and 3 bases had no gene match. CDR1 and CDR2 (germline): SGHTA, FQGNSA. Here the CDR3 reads CASSHDRGYGYTF. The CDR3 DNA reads TGTGCCAGCAGCCATGACAGGGGCTATGGCTACACCTTC.

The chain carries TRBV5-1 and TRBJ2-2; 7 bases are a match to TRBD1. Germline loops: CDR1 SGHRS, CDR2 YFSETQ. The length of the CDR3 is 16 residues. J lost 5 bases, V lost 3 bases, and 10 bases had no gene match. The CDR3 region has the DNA TGCGCCAGCAGCTCCAGGCGACAGGGAATAACCGGGGAGCTGTTTTTT. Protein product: CASSSRRQGITGELFF.

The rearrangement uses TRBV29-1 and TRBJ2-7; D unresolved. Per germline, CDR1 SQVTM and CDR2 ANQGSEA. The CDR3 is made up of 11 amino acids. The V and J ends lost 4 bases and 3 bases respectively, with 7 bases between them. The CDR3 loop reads CSVAQNYEQYF. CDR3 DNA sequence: TGCAGCGTTGCTCAGAACTACGAGCAGTACTTC.

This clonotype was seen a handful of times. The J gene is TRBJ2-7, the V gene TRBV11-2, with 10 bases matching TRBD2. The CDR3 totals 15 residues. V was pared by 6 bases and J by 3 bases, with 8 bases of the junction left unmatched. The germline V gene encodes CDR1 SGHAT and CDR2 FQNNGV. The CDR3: CASRRGLAAYYEQYV. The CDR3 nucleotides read TGTGCCAGCAGGCGCGGACTAGCGGCGTACTACGAGCAGTACGTC.

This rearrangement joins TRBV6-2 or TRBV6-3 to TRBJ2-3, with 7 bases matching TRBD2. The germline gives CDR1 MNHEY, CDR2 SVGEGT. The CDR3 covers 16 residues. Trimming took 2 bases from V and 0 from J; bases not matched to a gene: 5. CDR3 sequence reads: CASSYGGGASTDTQYF. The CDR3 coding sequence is TGTGCCAGCAGTTACGGCGGGGGAGCTAGCACAGATACGCAGTATTTT.

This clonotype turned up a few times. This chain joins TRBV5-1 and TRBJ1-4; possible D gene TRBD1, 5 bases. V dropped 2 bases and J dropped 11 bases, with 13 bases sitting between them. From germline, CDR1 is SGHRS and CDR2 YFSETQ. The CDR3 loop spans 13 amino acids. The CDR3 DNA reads TGCGCCAGCAGCTTCGGGGCCAACGGGAAACTGTTTTTT. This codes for CASSFGANGKLFF.

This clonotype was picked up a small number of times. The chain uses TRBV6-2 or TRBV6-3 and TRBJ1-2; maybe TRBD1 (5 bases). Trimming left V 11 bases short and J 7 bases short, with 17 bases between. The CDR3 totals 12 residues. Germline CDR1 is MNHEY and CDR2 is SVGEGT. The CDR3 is CAATGTRIGYTF. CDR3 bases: TGTGCCGCGACCGGGACCCGGATTGGCTACACCTTC.

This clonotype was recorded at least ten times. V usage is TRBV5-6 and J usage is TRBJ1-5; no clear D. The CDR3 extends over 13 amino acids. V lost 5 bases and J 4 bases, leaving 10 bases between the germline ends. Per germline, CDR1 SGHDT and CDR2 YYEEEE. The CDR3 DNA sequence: TGTGCCAGCAGTTTAGGACGGAATCAGCCCCAGCATTTT. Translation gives CASSLGRNQPQHF. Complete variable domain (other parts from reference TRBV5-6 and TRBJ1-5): DAGVTQSPTHLIKTRGQQVTLRCSPKSGHDTVSWYQQALGQGPQFIFQYYEEEERQRGNFPDRFSGHQFPNYSSELNVNALLLGDSALYLCASSLGRNQPQHFGDGTRLSIL.

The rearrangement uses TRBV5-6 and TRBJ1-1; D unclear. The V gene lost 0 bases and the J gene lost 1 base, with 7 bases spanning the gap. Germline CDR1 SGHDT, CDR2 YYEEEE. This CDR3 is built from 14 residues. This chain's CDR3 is CASSLATQNTEAFF. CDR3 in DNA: TGTGCCAGCAGCTTGGCCACCCAGAACACTGAAGCTTTCTTT.

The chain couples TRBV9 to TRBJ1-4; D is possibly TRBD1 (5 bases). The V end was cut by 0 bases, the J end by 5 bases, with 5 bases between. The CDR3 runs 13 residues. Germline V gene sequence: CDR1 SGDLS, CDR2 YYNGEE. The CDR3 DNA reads TGTGCCAGCAGCGTAGGACAGAATGAAAAACTGTTTTTT. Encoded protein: CASSVGQNEKLFF. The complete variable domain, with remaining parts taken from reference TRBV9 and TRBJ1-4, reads DSGVTQTPKHLITATGQRVTLRCSPRSGDLSVYWYQQSLDQGLQFLIQYYNGEERAKGNILERFSAQQFPDLHSELNLSSLELGDSALYFCASSVGQNEKLFFGSGTQLSVL.

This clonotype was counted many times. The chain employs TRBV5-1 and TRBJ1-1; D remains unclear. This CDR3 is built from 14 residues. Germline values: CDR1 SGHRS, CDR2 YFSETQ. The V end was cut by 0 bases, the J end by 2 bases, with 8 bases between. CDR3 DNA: TGCGCCAGCAGCTTGGGGGTCAGCAACACTGAAGCTTTCTTT. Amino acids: CASSLGVSNTEAFF. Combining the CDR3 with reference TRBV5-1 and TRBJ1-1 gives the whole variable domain KAGVTQTPRYLIKTRGQQVTLSCSPISGHRSVSWYQQTPGQGLQFLFEYFSETQRNKGNFPGRFSGRQFSNSRSEMNVSTLELGDSALYLCASSLGVSNTEAFFGQGTRLTVV.

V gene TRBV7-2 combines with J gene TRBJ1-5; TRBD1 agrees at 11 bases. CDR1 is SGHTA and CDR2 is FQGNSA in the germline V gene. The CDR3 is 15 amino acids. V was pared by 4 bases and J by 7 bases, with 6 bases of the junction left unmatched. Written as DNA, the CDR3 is TGTGCCAGCAGCTCAGGACAGGGGGCTCGGCAGCCCCAGCATTTT. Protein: CASSSGQGARQPQHF. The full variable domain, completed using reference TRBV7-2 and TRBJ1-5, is GAGVSQSPSNKVTEKGKDVELRCDPISGHTALYWYRQSLGQGLEFLIYFQGNSAPDKSGLPSDRFSAERTGGSVSTLTIQRTQQEDSAVYLCASSSGQGARQPQHFGDGTRLSIL.

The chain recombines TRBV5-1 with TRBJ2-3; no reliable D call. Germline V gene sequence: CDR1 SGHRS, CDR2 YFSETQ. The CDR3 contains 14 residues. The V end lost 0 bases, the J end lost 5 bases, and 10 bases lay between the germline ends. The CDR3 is CASSLVTVQDTQYF. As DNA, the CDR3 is TGCGCCAGCAGCTTGGTCACCGTCCAAGATACGCAGTATTTT.

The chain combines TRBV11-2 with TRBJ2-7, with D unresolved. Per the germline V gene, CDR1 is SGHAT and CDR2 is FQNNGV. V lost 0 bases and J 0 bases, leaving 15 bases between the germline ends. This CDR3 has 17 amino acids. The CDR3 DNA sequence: TGTGCCAGCAGCTTAGATCTGGGCAGATCGAGCTCCTACGAGCAGTACTTC. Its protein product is CASSLDLGRSSSYEQYF. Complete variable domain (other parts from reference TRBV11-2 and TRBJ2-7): EAGVAQSPRYKIIEKRQSVAFWCNPISGHATLYWYQQILGQGPKLLIQFQNNGVVDDSQLPKDRFSAERLKGVDSTLKIQPAKLEDSAVYLCASSLDLGRSSSYEQYFGPGTRLTVT.